The present TCR beta chain was sequenced within a study of blood T cell repertoires in COVID-19. About the study: COVID-19 samples from acute and convalescent phases originated in the United States, Italy and Spain. Sources were T cells, B-cell-depleted T cells, or PBMCs; the material itself was cDNA or gDNA.

Profiling relied on immunoSEQ multiplex PCR, and the TCRdb table lists in-frame clones only, not all of them. This sample has 300,000 to 400,000 clones; around 87% occur once, and the top ten carry over 2.5%. V trimming: 4 bases; J trimming: 7 bases; junction bases outside the gene matches: 8. Germline V gene lookup returns CDR1 SGHVS and CDR2 FQNEAQ. This CDR3 is 15 amino acids long. The clonotype comes from a human donor in a cohort sampled during active COVID-19. The sample consisted of peripheral blood. This chain connects TRBV7-8 to TRBJ2-5; 11 bases align to TRBD2. The CDR3 is CASSSSGTSGVTQYF. Written as DNA, the CDR3 is TGTGCCAGCAGCTCCTCCGGGACTAGCGGCGTGACCCAGTACTTC. Filled out from reference TRBV7-8 and TRBJ2-5, the complete variable domain reads GAGVSQSPRYKVAKRGQDVALRCDPISGHVSLFWYQQALGQGPEFLTYFQNEAQLDKSGLPSDRFFAERPEGSVSTLKIQRTQQEDSAVYLCASSSSGTSGVTQYFGPGTRLLVL.